This T cell receptor (beta chain) appears in the sequencing data of a study of blood T cell repertoires in COVID-19. Assay: immunoSEQ multiplex PCR; the TCRdb copy retains only in-frame clones and omits some. Of some 240,000 clones in the sample, about 80% were seen once. This CDR3 region has 14 residues. Per the germline V gene, CDR1 is SGHRS and CDR2 is YFSETQ. V lost 4 bases and J 1 base, leaving 11 bases between the germline ends. The sequencing input was PBMCs or T cells enriched from blood (not recorded which). The receptor comes from a man in his forties or fifties who had recovered from COVID-19. The rearrangement joins TRBV5-1 to TRBJ1-1, with D perhaps matching TRBD1 (6 bases). CDR3 sequence (DNA): TGCGCCAGCAGCGCCCGGGACAAGAACACTGAAGCTTTCTTT. Amino acid sequence: CASSARDKNTEAFF.